The present T cell receptor (beta chain) was sequenced within a study of Ad26.COV2.S vaccination and SARS-CoV-2 variants. Profiling relied on immunoSEQ multiplex PCR, and the TCRdb table lists in-frame clones only, not all of them. Among about 350,000 clones, roughly 90% were seen once, and the ten largest hold about 11%. CDR3 size: 15 residues. The germline gives CDR1 SGHRS, CDR2 YFSETQ. With 0 bases clipped from V and 2 bases from J, the junction kept 4 bases outside the gene matches. The sample's treatment: some 19 received Ad26.COV2.S at low or high dose, single or two shots; 5 received placebo; per-sample allocation not given. The study sampled participants on day 63 after the first vaccine or placebo injection. Participants' vaccine, an Ad26 vector, delivered Wuhan-strain SARS-CoV-2 spike.

This receptor was taken from a person between 18 and 60 years old who received the Ad26.COV2.S COVID-19 vaccine or a placebo. V gene TRBV5-1 combines with J gene TRBJ2-5, with TRBD2 matching 7 bases. Sequences were derived from peripheral blood, sampled in a trial of Ad26.COV2.S vaccine versus placebo. The CDR3 region has the DNA TGCGCCAGCAGCTTGGGCCTAGCGGCTCAAGAGACCCAGTACTTC. It yields the protein CASSLGLAAQETQYF.